This TCR beta chain was documented in a study of blood T cell repertoires in COVID-19. Study-wide background: Acute-phase and convalescent COVID-19 samples originated in the United States, Italy and Spain. Sources were T cells, B-cell-depleted T cells, or PBMCs; the material itself was cDNA or gDNA.

The CDR3 is 17 residues long. J gave up 4 bases and V 0 bases, and 6 bases lay outside the gene matches. In germline, CDR1 is WSHSY, CDR2 SAAADI. As handled by the study authors: Amplification of reference gene primers provided the estimated nucleated cell counts. The assay was immunoSEQ multiplex PCR, and TCRdb's table has in-frame clones only and misses some. That table gives V, J and clone size, and the DNA gave D and trimming. The table has tens of thousands of clones, more than 75% seen once. Seattle patient enrollment occurred during active infection, with longitudinal follow-up thereafter. Material: peripheral blood. The genes are TRBV10-2 and TRBJ1-1, with 12 bases matching TRBD1. The source is a woman aged 60-75 years with COVID-19, enrolled during active disease. The CDR3 loop is CASSESLGTGGSTEAFF. The CDR3 region has the DNA TGCGCCAGCAGTGAGTCATTAGGGACAGGGGGCAGCACTGAAGCTTTCTTT.